This passage covers 27 T cell receptor beta chains from one sample sequenced in a study of regulatory T cells in long-lasting Graves disease. Noted time point: newly diagnosed GD, antithyroid drugs for less than 3 months. The TCR library was prepared using RNA isolated from PBMCs. Building the TCR beta libraries relied on iRepertoire HTBI primers, and CDR3 regions underwent Arm-PCR. TCRdb used MiXCR to reprocess the multiplex PCR reads, holding one entry per CDR3 protein. The sample has some 410,000 distinct CDR3 sequences, over 15% seen once; the top ten hold about 10%. These same records also appear under a second study, on T cells in Graves' hyperthyroidism and ophthalmopathy.

Sequencing used peripheral blood mononuclear cells (PBMCs), obtained at new diagnosis, from a patient treated with antithyroid drugs. Receptor source: a woman younger than 45 with Graves disease.

This clonotype was observed many times. V is TRBV24-1 and J is TRBJ2-1; no reliable D call. This CDR3 is built from 16 residues. The germline CDR1 and CDR2 sequences are KGHDR and SFDVKD. V dropped 0 bases and J dropped 0 bases, with 8 bases sitting between them. CDR3 region: CATSDLVGGSYNEQFF. DNA of the CDR3: TGTGCCACCAGTGATTTGGTGGGCGGCTCCTACAATGAGCAGTTCTTC.

Points on this clonotype: Given a much more abundant clone one base away, this may be a read error. The CDR3 region has the DNA TGTGCCAGCCCACGAATCCTAGCGGCCCAAGAGGAGCAGTTCTTC. Its translation: CASPRILAAQEEQFF. The rearrangement joins TRBV18 to TRBJ2-1; 7 bases are a match to TRBD2. The CDR3 contains 15 residues. CDR1 and CDR2 (germline): KGHSH, LQKENI. The ends lost 8 bases at V and 10 bases at J; junction bases unmatched: 17.

About this clonotype itself: This may stem from a read error, because a much larger clone lies one nucleotide away. V usage is TRBV20-1 and J usage is TRBJ2-1; 7 bases align to TRBD2. The CDR3 length is 15 residues. Germline values: CDR1 DFQATT, CDR2 SNEGSKA (reference sequence). The CDR3, as DNA: TGCAGTGCTACCAGTAGGGGCGGGAGTCACAATGATCAGTTCTTC. This encodes CSATSRGGSHNDQFF.

The chain uses TRBV10-3 and TRBJ2-7, with 10 bases identical to TRBD1. V was pared by 4 bases and J by 5 bases, with 2 bases of the junction left unmatched. The germline gives CDR1 ENHRY, CDR2 SYGVKD. This CDR3 is built from 13 residues. CDR3 region: CAISVGQGDEQYF. The CDR3 DNA reads TGTGCCATCAGTGTAGGACAGGGGGACGAGCAGTACTTC.

This clonotype was seen more than once but under ten times. The J gene is TRBJ1-5, the V gene TRBV6-1; no clear D. The V end was cut by 8 bases, the J end by 6 bases, with 17 bases between. The CDR3 has 14 amino acids. The germline gives CDR1 MNHNS, CDR2 SASEGT. CDR3 region: CASASVGLSQPQHF. The CDR3 bases are TGTGCCAGCGCGTCAGTGGGTTTAAGTCAGCCCCAGCATTTT.

This clonotype was counted many times. This chain connects TRBV29-1 to TRBJ2-7; 7 nucleotides agree with TRBD1. The junction had 15 bases not matched to a gene; V was cut back by 7 bases and J by 6 bases. Germline V lookup: CDR1 SQVTM, CDR2 ANQGSEA. This CDR3 contains 14 residues. CDR3 amino acids: CSAMDRRSSGEQYF. CDR3 nucleotides: TGCAGCGCTATGGACAGGCGCTCCTCCGGCGAGCAGTACTTC.

The chain carries TRBV6-9 and TRBJ1-6; D is undetermined. The V end lost 3 bases, the J end lost 5 bases, and 11 bases lay between the germline ends. The CDR3 has 15 residues. Germline V gene sequence: CDR1 MNHGY, CDR2 SVAAGI. CDR3 sequence (DNA): TGTGCCAGCAGTTACTCTTTGCAGGATAATTCACCCCTCCACTTT. This translates into CASSYSLQDNSPLHF.

There are many counts of this clonotype. V is TRBV7-9 and J is TRBJ2-7; TRBD1 aligns across 10 bases. Germline-derived CDR1 and CDR2 are SEHNR and FQNEAQ (reference sequence). There are 15 residues in the CDR3. After removal of 5 bases from V and 5 bases from J, the junction contained 9 bases not matched to a gene. Here the CDR3 DNA reads TGTGCCAGCAGCGAGGGACAGGGGATTTTCCACGAGCAGTACTTC. Protein sequence: CASSEGQGIFHEQYF.

This clonotype was found many times. The chain is built from TRBV12-3 or TRBV12-4 and TRBJ2-7, with D uncertain. V lost 3 bases and J 9 bases, leaving 15 bases between the germline ends. CDR3 length equals 13 residues. CDR3 loop: CASSFSRVGLQYF. The CDR3 DNA sequence: TGTGCCAGCAGTTTTTCCCGGGTGGGTTTGCAGTACTTC.

Many counts were recorded for this clonotype. The V call is TRBV30, the J call TRBJ2-3; perhaps TRBD1 as D (5 bases). Deletions cut 4 bases from V and 2 bases from J, with 16 bases between. The CDR3 totals 15 residues. Germline CDR1 reads GTSNPN; CDR2 reads SVGIG (reference sequence). The CDR3 DNA follows: TGTGCCTGGACGATAGGGGTAGGGGTCACAGATACGCAGTATTTT. Translated: CAWTIGVGVTDTQYF. The full variable domain, in which reference TRBV30 and TRBJ2-3 provide the parts outside the CDR3, is SQTIHQWPATLVQPVGSPLSLECTVEGTSNPNLYWYRQAAGRGLQLLFYSVGIGQISSEVPQNLSASRPQDRQFILSSKKLLLSDSGFYLCAWTIGVGVTDTQYFGPGTRLTVL.

This clonotype has ten or more counts. V is TRBV27 and J is TRBJ2-1, with 7 bases fitting TRBD2. J gave up 0 bases and V 6 bases, and 8 bases lay outside the gene matches. CDR1 is MNHEY, CDR2 SMNVEV, per germline (reference sequence). This CDR3 comprises 16 residues. The CDR3 spells CASSGGSGPSYNEQFF. The CDR3 coding sequence is TGTGCCAGCAGCGGGGGGAGCGGCCCCTCCTACAATGAGCAGTTCTTC.

Turning to this clonotype: A much bigger clone sits one base away, suggesting this may be a read error. This chain joins TRBV6-1 and TRBJ2-3; 7 bases agree with TRBD2. Germline V lookup: CDR1 MNHNS, CDR2 SASEGT. The CDR3 is made up of 12 amino acids. Trimming at V came to 8 bases and at J to 6 bases, leaving 5 bases not matched to a gene. The CDR3 region is CASASGRDTQYF. The CDR3 DNA reads as TGTGCCAGCGCTAGCGGTCGCGATACGCAGTATTTT.

The sample holds many counts of this clonotype. The V gene is TRBV28, the J gene TRBJ1-1; D is possibly TRBD1 (5 bases). Germline CDR1 reads MDHEN; CDR2 reads SYDVKM. Trimming removed 7 bases from V and 2 bases from J, with 8 bases in between. The CDR3 totals 12 residues. The CDR3 bases are TGTGCCAGCAATAGGGGAAACACTGAAGCTTTCTTT. It specifies CASNRGNTEAFF.

This clonotype was detected a few times. The J gene is TRBJ2-7, the V gene TRBV19; no firm D call. CDR3 length: 12 amino acids. Trimming took off 1 base at V and 3 bases at J, with 4 bases between the two ends. Per the germline V gene, CDR1 is LNHDA and CDR2 is SQIVND (reference sequence). The CDR3 sequence is CASSIGGYEQYF. DNA of the CDR3: TGTGCCAGTAGTATAGGAGGCTACGAGCAGTACTTC.

This clonotype showed up many times. V and J are TRBV11-2 and TRBJ2-1; D ambiguous. Germline lookup yields CDR1 SGHAT and CDR2 FQNNGV. This CDR3 is 13 amino acids long. Trimming removed 3 bases from V and 0 bases from J, with 3 bases in between. CDR3 protein: CASSLYSYNEQFF. Written as DNA, the CDR3 is TGTGCCAGCAGCTTGTACTCCTACAATGAGCAGTTCTTC.

This clonotype appeared many times. V usage is TRBV18 and J usage is TRBJ2-1; D is undetermined. V was cut by 3 bases and J by 2 bases, with 17 bases left in between. This CDR3 is 17 amino acids long. Germline CDR1 is KGHSH and CDR2 is LQKENI. CDR3 sequence reads: CASSPVSRTDPYNEQFF. The CDR3, as DNA: TGTGCCAGCTCACCTGTATCTCGGACGGATCCCTACAATGAGCAGTTCTTC. Full variable domain (remainder filled in from reference TRBV18 and TRBJ2-1): NAGVMQNPRHLVRRRGQEARLRCSPMKGHSHVYWYRQLPEEGLKFMVYLQKENIIDESGMPKERFSAEFPKEGPSILRIQQVVRGDSAAYFCASSPVSRTDPYNEQFFGPGTRLTVL.

This clonotype came up many times. This chain links TRBV27 with TRBJ1-5, with TRBD1 matching 7 bases. This CDR3 is 15 amino acids long. Losses at the gene ends were 3 bases for V and 4 bases for J; bases not matched to a gene: 6. CDR1 MNHEY and CDR2 SMNVEV come from the germline V gene (reference sequence). CDR3 DNA: TGTGCCAGCAGTTTGGTTAGGGGGCCGAATCAGCCCCAGCATTTT. Its protein is CASSLVRGPNQPQHF.

In this sample, this clonotype turned up many times. The CDR3 sequence is CSVEEGHEAFF. The CDR3 DNA reads TGCAGCGTTGAAGAGGGGCACGAAGCTTTCTTT. The chain carries TRBV29-1 and TRBJ1-1; D is perhaps TRBD1 (5 bases). The CDR3 has 11 amino acids. With 0 bases removed from V and 8 bases from J, the gap between germline ends came to 7 bases. Germline V gene lookup returns CDR1 SQVTM and CDR2 ANQGSEA.

The chain combines TRBV15 with TRBJ1-6; D might be TRBD1 (5 bases). The CDR3 is 15 amino acids. Germline CDR1 is LNHNV and CDR2 is YYDKDF (reference sequence). V gave up 4 bases and J gave up 9 bases, with 16 bases separating them. CDR3 region: CATSKNQGYGSPLHF. The CDR3 region has the DNA TGTGCCACCAGCAAAAATCAGGGCTATGGTTCACCCCTCCACTTT. The entire variable domain, with the rest obtained from reference TRBV15 and TRBJ1-6, is as follows: DAMVIQNPRYQVTQFGKPVTLSCSQTLNHNVMYWYQQKSSQAPKLLFHYYDKDFNNEADTPDNFQSRRPNTSFCFLDIRSPGLGDTAMYLCATSKNQGYGSPLHFGNGTRLTVT.

Points on this clonotype: A far larger clone is one base from this, pointing to a likely read error. The CDR3 does not close with the conserved phenylalanine or tryptophan, likely indicating a read error. The CDR3 is CASNGKLEETQYS. The CDR3 DNA sequence: TGTGCCAGCAACGGCAAGCTAGAAGAGACCCAGTACTCC. The chain links TRBV2 to TRBJ2-1; D not certain. The J call may be faulty, since TRBJ2-5 better matches the DNA end. Germline-derived CDR1 and CDR2 are SNHLY and FYNNEI. The CDR3 has 13 amino acids.

Comment on this clonotype: A much bigger clone sits one base away, suggesting this may be a read error. The rearrangement joins TRBV20-1 to TRBJ2-7, with TRBD2 matching 7 bases. The J call could be wrong; TRBJ2-5 is a better fit for the DNA end. Germline V gene data show CDR1 as DFQATT and CDR2 as SNEGSKA (reference sequence). This CDR3 region has 14 residues. CDR3 nucleotide sequence: TGCAGTGCTAGACTTGCGGGAGCCCGGGGGACCCAGTACTTC. Protein sequence: CSARLAGARGTQYF.

Remarks on this clonotype: A much larger clone differs by one base, so this may be a read error. The rearrangement uses TRBV10-3 and TRBJ2-7; TRBD2 aligns across 7 bases. This CDR3 is built from 15 residues. J lost 2 bases, V lost 6 bases, and 10 bases had no gene match. Per germline, CDR1 ENHRY and CDR2 SYGVKD. The chain's CDR3 is CAIRSRGGFPYEQYF. The DNA of the CDR3 is TGTGCCATCAGGTCCCGGGGAGGGTTCCCCTACGAGCAGTACTTC.

The rearrangement joins TRBV15 to TRBJ1-4; no clear D. Deletions cut 2 bases from V and 7 bases from J, with 17 bases between. Germline loops: CDR1 LNHNV, CDR2 YYDKDF (reference sequence). This CDR3 contains 16 residues. The CDR3 loop is CATSRSMDCGSEKLFF. CDR3 nucleotides: TGTGCCACCAGCAGATCTATGGACTGTGGGAGTGAAAAACTGTTTTTT. The whole variable domain, remainder taken from reference TRBV15 and TRBJ1-4, is DAMVIQNPRYQVTQFGKPVTLSCSQTLNHNVMYWYQQKSSQAPKLLFHYYDKDFNNEADTPDNFQSRRPNTSFCFLDIRSPGLGDTAMYLCATSRSMDCGSEKLFFGSGTQLSVL.

This clonotype was detected ten times or more. J is TRBJ2-5 and V is TRBV7-2; tentatively, D is TRBD2 (5 bases). From germline, CDR1 is SGHTA and CDR2 FQGNSA. V lost 0 bases to trimming and J lost 6 bases, with 14 bases between them. The CDR3 loop spans 15 amino acids. CDR3 in amino acids: CASSLAGQPGKTQYF. The CDR3 nucleotides read TGTGCCAGCAGCTTAGCGGGTCAACCCGGGAAGACCCAGTACTTC.

This clonotype was counted ten times or more. J is TRBJ1-2 and V is TRBV6-2 or TRBV6-3; weak D call: TRBD1 (6 bases). Per germline, CDR1 MNHEY and CDR2 SVGEGT. The CDR3 loop spans 16 amino acids. V lost 6 bases to trimming and J lost 3 bases, with 20 bases between them. The CDR3 loop reads CASRRVTGFGDYGYTF. The CDR3 DNA is TGTGCCAGCAGGAGAGTAACAGGGTTTGGGGACTATGGCTACACCTTC.

In this sample, this clonotype turned up many times. A junction end diverges from the germline sequence, so it may reflect a read error. J is TRBJ1-2 and V is TRBV5-1; no clear D. Looked up from germline, CDR1 is SGHRS and CDR2 is YFSETQ. This CDR3 has 13 amino acids. The CDR3, as DNA: TGTGCCAGCAGCTTGGTGGTGAACTATGGCTACACCTTC. This sequence encodes CASSLVVNYGYTF.

The chain combines TRBV5-8 with TRBJ1-5, with TRBD1 matching over 8 bases. The V gene's germline CDR1 is SGHTS and CDR2 YDEGEE. This CDR3 contains 15 residues. V gave up 3 bases and J gave up 6 bases; unmatched junction bases: 8. The CDR3 DNA sequence: TGTGCCAGCAGCTCTGATCGGGGACAGGTTCAGCCCCAGCATTTT. Translation: CASSSDRGQVQPQHF.